This is a list of T cell receptor beta chains from one sample in a study of T-cell reconstitution after alpha-beta-depleted transplantation in children. MiXCR, applied by TCRdb to the PCR reads, yields one record per CDR3 protein. This repertoire shows approximately 240,000 distinct CDR3 sequences, around 9.6% found once; its top ten account for approximately 6.2%. Sequencing used PBMCs from the stem cell graft donor, obtained from the stem cell graft. These receptors came from a human donor who donated a stem cell graft to a child with acute lymphoblastic leukemia. Each CDR3 is given with its conserved first and last residue. Fields, in order: V gene, D gene, clone size, J gene, CDR3 protein, CDR3 DNA. D genes are given only for firm matches. A clone size is listed for some rows: how often the clone was seen (once, few, many), or a class if it is expanded.

TRBV7-8,NA,few,TRBJ2-5,CASSSNLDDQETQYF,TGTGCCAGCAGCTCTAATCTGGATGACCAAGAGACCCAGTACTTC
TRBV4-3,TRBD2,many,TRBJ2-5,CASSQSSGGAMKETQYF,TGCGCCAGCAGCCAAAGTAGCGGGGGGGCCATGAAAGAGACCCAGTACTTC
TRBV6-2/TRBV6-3,NA,many,TRBJ2-7,CASGDNYEQYF,TGTGCCAGCGGGGACAACTACGAGCAGTACTTC
TRBV11-2,TRBD1,NA,TRBJ2-1,CASSLSTGTGLRVHNEQFF,TGTGCCAGCAGCTTATCAACCGGGACAGGCTTAAGAGTACACAATGAGCAGTTCTTC
TRBV18,NA,many,TRBJ1-1,CASSPPVDRKWAFF,TGTGCCAGCTCACCACCTGTGGACAGAAAGTGGGCTTTCTTT
TRBV7-9,NA,few,TRBJ1-2,CASSLGGGRERGYTF,TGTGCCAGCAGCTTAGGTGGGGGGAGAGAACGTGGCTACACCTTC
TRBV7-2,NA,NA,TRBJ2-7,CASSFHPGRSYEQYF,TGTGCCAGCAGCTTCCACCCGGGCAGGAGCTACGAGCAGTACTTC
TRBV7-2,NA,NA,TRBJ1-1,CASSFSGVGTEAFF,TGTGCCAGCAGCTTTTCGGGGGTCGGAACTGAAGCTTTCTTT
TRBV5-1,TRBD1,few,TRBJ2-3,CASSLDGQGGDTQYF,TGCGCCAGCAGCTTGGATGGACAGGGAGGAGATACGCAGTATTTT
TRBV6-2/TRBV6-3,NA,many,TRBJ1-2,CASSLHSGNGYTF,TGTGCCAGCAGCCTACATAGCGGGAATGGCTACACCTTC
TRBV12-3/TRBV12-4,NA,NA,TRBJ1-2,CASSLIPTEGLSYTF,TGTGCCAGCAGTTTAATTCCGACGGAAGGCTTGAGCTACACCTTC
TRBV19,TRBD1,NA,TRBJ1-1,CASRGTGLNTEAFF,TGTGCCAGTAGGGGGACAGGGCTGAACACTGAAGCTTTCTTT
TRBV3-1,TRBD2,many,TRBJ2-7,CASSPTSGNYEQYF,TGTGCCAGCAGCCCTACTAGCGGCAACTACGAGCAGTACTTC
TRBV6-5,NA,NA,TRBJ2-6,CASASVRGIGSGANVLTF,TGTGCCAGCGCCAGCGTCCGGGGGATCGGCTCTGGGGCCAACGTCCTGACTTTC
TRBV15,NA,NA,TRBJ1-3,CATSRDTGFSGNTIYF,TGTGCCACCAGCAGAGATACAGGGTTCTCTGGAAACACCATATATTTT
TRBV9,NA,few,TRBJ2-7,CASSVATDNSYEQYF,TGTGCCAGCAGCGTAGCTACAGACAATTCCTACGAGCAGTACTTC
TRBV10-3,NA,many,TRBJ1-1,CAIKGFLKSGTEAFF,TGTGCCATCAAGGGCTTCCTCAAAAGCGGCACTGAAGCTTTCTTT
TRBV6-1,TRBD1,many,TRBJ1-5,CASRLTGDNQPQHF,TGTGCCAGCAGGCTAACAGGGGACAATCAGCCCCAGCATTTT
TRBV11-2,TRBD1,NA,TRBJ1-2,CASSSLRRQGLYGYTF,TGTGCCAGCAGTTCTCTCCGCAGACAGGGCCTCTATGGCTACACCTTC
TRBV29-1,NA,many,TRBJ1-1,CSAESGTLSRTEAFF,TGCAGCGCGGAGTCCGGGACCTTGTCCCGCACTGAAGCTTTCTTT
TRBV29-1,NA,few,TRBJ2-5,CSVDSGQETQYF,TGCAGCGTTGATAGTGGCCAAGAGACCCAGTACTTC
TRBV27,TRBD1,NA,TRBJ1-5,CASRIGTARSQPQHF,TGTGCCAGCAGGATCGGGACAGCTAGGAGTCAGCCCCAGCATTTT
TRBV5-1,TRBD1,NA,TRBJ2-2,CASSLSGTGGTGELFF,TGCGCCAGCAGCTTGTCCGGGACAGGGGGTACCGGGGAGCTGTTTTTT
TRBV20-1,NA,few,TRBJ2-7,CSAPPVGLSYEQYF,TGCAGTGCGCCTCCCGTAGGGCTCTCCTACGAGCAGTACTTC
TRBV7-6,NA,NA,TRBJ1-3,CASSGFGNTIYF,TGTGCCAGCAGCGGTTTTGGAAACACCATATATTTT
TRBV15,NA,many,TRBJ2-3,CATSRAATTDTQYF,TGTGCCACCAGCAGAGCAGCTACCACAGATACGCAGTATTTT
TRBV20-1,NA,NA,TRBJ1-2,CSARDYSVYGYTF,TGCAGTGCTAGAGATTACAGCGTGTATGGCTACACCTTC
TRBV12-3/TRBV12-4,NA,NA,TRBJ2-5,CASSFGGEGTQYF,TGTGCCAGCAGTTTCGGCGGGGAAGGGACCCAGTACTTC
TRBV29-1,NA,many,TRBJ2-3,CSVEWLAAGADTQYF,TGCAGCGTTGAATGGCTGGCGGCCGGGGCAGATACGCAGTATTTT
TRBV7-2,TRBD1,many,TRBJ1-1,CASSLRAGGAAEAFF,TGTGCCAGCAGCTTACGTGCAGGGGGCGCGGCTGAAGCTTTCTTT
TRBV27,TRBD1,NA,TRBJ2-7,CASSFRDRGGYEQYF,TGTGCCAGCAGTTTCCGAGACAGGGGGGGCTACGAGCAGTACTTC
TRBV4-1,NA,few,TRBJ2-5,CASSQAGSETQYF,TGCGCCAGCAGCCAAGCTGGGAGCGAGACCCAGTACTTC
TRBV12-3/TRBV12-4,NA,NA,TRBJ2-3,CASSLRDWGDDTQYF,TGTGCCAGCAGCCTCCGGGACTGGGGAGACGATACGCAGTATTTT
TRBV6-2/TRBV6-3,NA,few,TRBJ1-5,CASSRAQGVSNQPQHF,TGTGCCAGCAGCCGAGCCCAGGGAGTAAGCAATCAGCCCCAGCATTTT
TRBV11-2,NA,many,TRBJ2-5,CASSSPGLQETQYF,TGTGCCAGCAGCTCCCCGGGACTCCAAGAGACCCAGTACTTC
TRBV20-1,NA,many,TRBJ1-1,CSAWTPNSRNTEAFF,TGCAGTGCTTGGACACCAAACAGCCGGAACACTGAAGCTTTCTTT
TRBV3-1,NA,NA,TRBJ2-3,CASSKGVTDTQYF,TGTGCCAGCTCGAAGGGGGTCACAGATACGCAGTATTTT
TRBV5-1,NA,many,TRBJ2-3,CASSLASSGDTQYF,TGCGCCAGCAGCTTGGCGTCTTCGGGGGATACGCAGTATTTT
TRBV2,NA,NA,TRBJ1-1,CASSVPLRDTEAFF,TGTGCCAGCAGTGTGCCGCTCAGGGACACTGAAGCTTTCTTT
TRBV7-9,NA,NA,TRBJ1-3,CASSGSLTLSGNTIYF,TGTGCCAGCAGCGGAAGCCTGACGCTCTCTGGAAACACCATATATTTT
TRBV14,TRBD1,NA,TRBJ1-1,CASSVRGLVNTEAFF,TGTGCCAGCAGCGTCAGGGGGCTGGTGAACACTGAAGCTTTCTTT
TRBV3-1,NA,few,TRBJ1-1,CASSPITNTEAFF,TGTGCCAGCAGCCCTATCACGAACACTGAAGCTTTCTTT
TRBV5-1,NA,NA,TRBJ2-7,CASRLTGSPEDEQYF,TGCGCCAGCAGATTGACAGGTTCCCCAGAGGACGAGCAGTACTTC
TRBV5-4,TRBD2,NA,TRBJ2-7,CASSSDSGGASPYEQYF,TGTGCCAGCAGCTCAGATAGCGGGGGGGCTTCCCCCTACGAGCAGTACTTC
TRBV11-3,NA,NA,TRBJ2-2,CASSSDISTGELFF,TGTGCCAGCAGCTCGGACATCTCTACCGGGGAGCTGTTTTTT
TRBV10-3,NA,NA,TRBJ1-1,CAIRGQILNTEAFF,TGTGCCATCCGTGGACAGATTTTGAACACTGAAGCTTTCTTT
TRBV20-1,NA,NA,TRBJ1-1,CSASRAGQLTNTEAFF,TGCAGTGCTAGCCGGGCCGGGCAGCTTACCAACACTGAAGCTTTCTTT
TRBV9,TRBD1,NA,TRBJ1-2,CASSVGSQGGYGYTF,TGTGCCAGCAGCGTAGGGTCACAGGGGGGTTATGGCTACACCTTC
TRBV29-1,NA,many,TRBJ1-4,CSVGRVSGEGEKLFF,TGCAGCGTTGGGCGGGTATCCGGGGAAGGAGAAAAACTGTTTTTT
TRBV5-1,NA,few,TRBJ2-7,CASSLGYTAYEQYF,TGCGCCAGCAGCTTGGGGTACACCGCCTACGAGCAGTACTTC
TRBV7-9,NA,NA,TRBJ1-1,CASSPRYADTEAFF,TGTGCCAGCAGCCCCAGATATGCGGACACTGAAGCTTTCTTT
TRBV12-3/TRBV12-4,NA,few,TRBJ1-5,CASRQGFNQPQHF,TGTGCCAGCAGGCAGGGTTTCAATCAGCCCCAGCATTTT
TRBV4-2,NA,NA,TRBJ2-5,CARAPGLVGETQYF,TGTGCCAGGGCCCCAGGACTGGTCGGTGAGACCCAGTACTTC
TRBV20-1,TRBD1,NA,TRBJ1-5,CSAIAGGFQPQHF,TGCAGTGCTATCGCAGGGGGCTTTCAGCCCCAGCATTTT
TRBV30,NA,NA,TRBJ2-5,CAWTLEASGRTAFEVETQYF,TGTGCCTGGACCCTCGAAGCGTCAGGACGAACGGCGTTTGAGGTGGAGACCCAGTACTTC
TRBV11-3,TRBD2,NA,TRBJ2-3,CASSSGLAGASTDTQYF,TGTGCCAGCAGCTCGGGACTAGCGGGGGCTAGCACAGATACGCAGTATTTT
TRBV5-1,TRBD1,few,TRBJ2-7,CASSSHLDRSYEQYF,TGCGCCAGCAGCTCGCACCTGGACAGGAGCTACGAGCAGTACTTC
TRBV6-5,NA,many,TRBJ2-1,CASSYSNEQFF,TGTGCCAGCAGTTACAGCAATGAGCAGTTCTTC
TRBV11-2,TRBD1,NA,TRBJ1-1,CASSLARDRVAFF,TGTGCCAGCAGCTTAGCCCGGGACAGGGTGGCTTTCTTT
TRBV12-3/TRBV12-4,TRBD2,few,TRBJ2-1,CAASGGSSYNEQFF,TGTGCCGCTAGCGGTGGGAGCTCCTACAATGAGCAGTTCTTC